The T cell receptor (beta chain) under discussion was sequenced for a study of radiotherapy plus CTLA-4 blockade in lung cancer. Libraries were prepared by immunoSEQ multiplex PCR; TCRdb keeps only in-frame clonotypes and omits some of them. The table includes just over 60,000 clones, roughly 80% detected once. This TCR was sampled from a human donor with non-small cell lung cancer who had a complete response to radiotherapy plus ipilimumab. The sequenced sample was peripheral blood, obtained from a patient treated with radiotherapy plus ipilimumab.

As DNA, the CDR3 is TGTGCCAGTAGTCCGACAGGGGTAGGCACTGAAGCTTTCTTT. This sequence encodes CASSPTGVGTEAFF. The gene calls are TRBV19 and TRBJ1-1; TRBD1 matches 8 bases. V gave up 5 bases and J gave up 4 bases; unmatched junction bases: 6. Germline V lookup: CDR1 LNHDA, CDR2 SQIVND (reference sequence). This CDR3 comprises 14 residues.